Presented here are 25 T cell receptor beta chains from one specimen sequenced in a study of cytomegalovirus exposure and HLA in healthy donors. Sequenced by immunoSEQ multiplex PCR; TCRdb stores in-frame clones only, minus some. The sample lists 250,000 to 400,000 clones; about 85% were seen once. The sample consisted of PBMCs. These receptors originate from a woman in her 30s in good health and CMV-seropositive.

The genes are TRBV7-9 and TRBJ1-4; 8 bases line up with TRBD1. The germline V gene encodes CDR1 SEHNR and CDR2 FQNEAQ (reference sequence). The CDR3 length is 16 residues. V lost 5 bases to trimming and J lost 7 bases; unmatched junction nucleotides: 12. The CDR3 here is CASSTRLDRESEKLFF. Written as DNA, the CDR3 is TGTGCCAGCAGCACTCGATTGGACAGGGAGAGTGAAAAACTGTTTTTT.

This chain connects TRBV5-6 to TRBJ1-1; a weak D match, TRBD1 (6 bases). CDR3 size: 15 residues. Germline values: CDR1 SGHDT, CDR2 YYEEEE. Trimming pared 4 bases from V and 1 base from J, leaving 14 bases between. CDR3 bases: TGTGCCAGCAGCGGCCTGACAGGATCGAACACTGAAGCTTTCTTT. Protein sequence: CASSGLTGSNTEAFF.

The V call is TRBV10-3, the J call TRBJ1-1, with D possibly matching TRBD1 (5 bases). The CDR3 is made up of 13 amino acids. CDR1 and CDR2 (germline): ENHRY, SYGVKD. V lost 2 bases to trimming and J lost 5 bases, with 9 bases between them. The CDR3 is CAISEAGETEAFF. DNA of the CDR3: TGTGCCATCAGTGAGGCGGGGGAGACTGAAGCTTTCTTT.

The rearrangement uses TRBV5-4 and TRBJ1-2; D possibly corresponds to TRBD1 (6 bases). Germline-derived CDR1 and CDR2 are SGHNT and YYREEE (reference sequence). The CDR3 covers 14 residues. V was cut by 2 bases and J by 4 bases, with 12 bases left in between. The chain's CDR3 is CASSFPDRPYGYTF. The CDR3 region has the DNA TGTGCCAGCAGCTTCCCCGACAGGCCCTATGGCTACACCTTC.

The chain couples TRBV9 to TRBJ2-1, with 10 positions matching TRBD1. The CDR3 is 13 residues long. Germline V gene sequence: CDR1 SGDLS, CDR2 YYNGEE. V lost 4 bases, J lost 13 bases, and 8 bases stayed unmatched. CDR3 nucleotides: TGTGCCAGCAGCCCCGGGACAGGGGACCACCAGTTCTTC. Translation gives CASSPGTGDHQFF.

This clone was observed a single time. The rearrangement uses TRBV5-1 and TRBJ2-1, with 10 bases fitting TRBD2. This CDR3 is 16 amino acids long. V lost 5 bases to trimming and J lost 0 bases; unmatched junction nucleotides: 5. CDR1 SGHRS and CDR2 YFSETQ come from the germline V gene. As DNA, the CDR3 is TGCGCCAGCAGTAGACCTAGCGGGAGCTCCTACAATGAGCAGTTCTTC. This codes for CASSRPSGSSYNEQFF. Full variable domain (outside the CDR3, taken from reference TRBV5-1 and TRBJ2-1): KAGVTQTPRYLIKTRGQQVTLSCSPISGHRSVSWYQQTPGQGLQFLFEYFSETQRNKGNFPGRFSGRQFSNSRSEMNVSTLELGDSALYLCASSRPSGSSYNEQFFGPGTRLTVL.

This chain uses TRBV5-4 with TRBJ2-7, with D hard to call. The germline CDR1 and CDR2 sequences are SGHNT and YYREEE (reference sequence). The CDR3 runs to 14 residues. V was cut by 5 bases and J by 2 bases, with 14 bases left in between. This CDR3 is CASSFSETPYEQYF. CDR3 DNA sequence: TGTGCCAGCAGTTTCTCGGAGACACCCTACGAGCAGTACTTC.

The CDR3 spells CASSTTGRTRAEAFF. The CDR3 DNA sequence: TGTGCCAGCAGCACCACAGGGAGGACACGCGCTGAAGCTTTCTTT. This sequence joins TRBV5-4 and TRBJ1-1; D is perhaps TRBD1 (6 bases). The CDR3 consists of 15 residues. With 4 bases removed from V and 6 bases from J, the gap between germline ends came to 19 bases. Germline V CDR1 and CDR2: SGHNT, YYREEE (reference sequence).

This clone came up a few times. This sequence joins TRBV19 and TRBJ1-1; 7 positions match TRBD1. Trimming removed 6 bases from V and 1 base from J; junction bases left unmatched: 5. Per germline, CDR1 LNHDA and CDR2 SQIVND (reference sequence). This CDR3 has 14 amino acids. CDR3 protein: CASSNRDRNTEAFF. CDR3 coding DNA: TGTGCCAGTAGCAATCGGGACAGGAACACTGAAGCTTTCTTT.

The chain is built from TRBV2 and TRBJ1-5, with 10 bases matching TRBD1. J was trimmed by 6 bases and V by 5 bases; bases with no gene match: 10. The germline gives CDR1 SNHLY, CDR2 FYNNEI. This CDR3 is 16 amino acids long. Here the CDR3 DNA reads TGTGCCAGCAGTCCGAGGACAGGGGGGATCTCTCAGCCCCAGCATTTT. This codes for CASSPRTGGISQPQHF.

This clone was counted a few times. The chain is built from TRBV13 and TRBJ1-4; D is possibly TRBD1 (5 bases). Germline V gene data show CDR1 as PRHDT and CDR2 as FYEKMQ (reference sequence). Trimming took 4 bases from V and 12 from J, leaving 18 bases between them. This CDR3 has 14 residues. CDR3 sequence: CASSYWNRPGELFF. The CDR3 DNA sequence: TGTGCCAGCAGCTACTGGAACAGGCCCGGGGAACTGTTTTTT.

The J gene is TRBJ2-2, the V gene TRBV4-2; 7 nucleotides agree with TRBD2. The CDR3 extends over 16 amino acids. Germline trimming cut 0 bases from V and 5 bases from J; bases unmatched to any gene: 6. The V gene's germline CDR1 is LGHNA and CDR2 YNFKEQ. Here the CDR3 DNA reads TGTGCCAGCAGCCAAGAGGTAGCGGGCCTTACCGGGGAGCTGTTTTTT. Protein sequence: CASSQEVAGLTGELFF.

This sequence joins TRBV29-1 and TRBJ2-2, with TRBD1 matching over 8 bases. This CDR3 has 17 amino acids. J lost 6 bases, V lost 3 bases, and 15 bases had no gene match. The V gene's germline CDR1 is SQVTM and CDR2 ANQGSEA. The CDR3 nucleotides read TGCAGCGTTGAGAGGGATGCAGGGGGCATATCGGCCGGGGAGCTGTTTTTT. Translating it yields CSVERDAGGISAGELFF.

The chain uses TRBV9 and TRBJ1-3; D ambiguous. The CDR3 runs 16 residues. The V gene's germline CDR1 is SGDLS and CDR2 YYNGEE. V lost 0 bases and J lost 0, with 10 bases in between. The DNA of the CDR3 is TGTGCCAGCAGCGTAGAGGTGCAGAGCTCTGGAAACACCATATATTTT. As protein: CASSVEVQSSGNTIYF. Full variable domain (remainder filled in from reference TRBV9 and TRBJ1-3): DSGVTQTPKHLITATGQRVTLRCSPRSGDLSVYWYQQSLDQGLQFLIQYYNGEERAKGNILERFSAQQFPDLHSELNLSSLELGDSALYFCASSVEVQSSGNTIYFGEGSWLTVV.

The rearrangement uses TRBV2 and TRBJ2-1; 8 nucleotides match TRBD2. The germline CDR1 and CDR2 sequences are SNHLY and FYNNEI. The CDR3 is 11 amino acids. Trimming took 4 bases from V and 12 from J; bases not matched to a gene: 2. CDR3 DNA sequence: TGTGCCAGCAGTGGAAGCGGGGGGCAGTTCTTC. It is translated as CASSGSGGQFF.

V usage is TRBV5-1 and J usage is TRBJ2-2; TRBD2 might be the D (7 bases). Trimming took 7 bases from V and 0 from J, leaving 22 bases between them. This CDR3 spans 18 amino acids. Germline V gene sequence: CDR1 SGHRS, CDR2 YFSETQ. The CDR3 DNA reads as TGCGCCAGCCTTAGGGGCGGGGGACAACGAGCGAACACCGGGGAGCTGTTTTTT. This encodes CASLRGGGQRANTGELFF.

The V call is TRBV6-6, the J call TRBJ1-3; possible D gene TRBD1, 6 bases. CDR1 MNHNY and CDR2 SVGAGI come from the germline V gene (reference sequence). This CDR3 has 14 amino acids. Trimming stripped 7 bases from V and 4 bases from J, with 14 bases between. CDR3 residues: CASNRQAGGNTIYF. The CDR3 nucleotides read TGTGCCAGCAATCGACAGGCGGGAGGAAACACCATATATTTT.

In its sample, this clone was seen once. Here the CDR3 DNA reads TGTGCCAGCAGTGAAAGGACCGGGAGCAGAAACATTCAGTACTTC. It yields the protein CASSERTGSRNIQYF. The V call is TRBV6-1, the J call TRBJ2-4, with TRBD2 as a possible D gene (6 bases). V dropped 2 bases and J dropped 6 bases, with 14 bases sitting between them. The germline CDR1 and CDR2 sequences are MNHNS and SASEGT. There are 15 residues in the CDR3.

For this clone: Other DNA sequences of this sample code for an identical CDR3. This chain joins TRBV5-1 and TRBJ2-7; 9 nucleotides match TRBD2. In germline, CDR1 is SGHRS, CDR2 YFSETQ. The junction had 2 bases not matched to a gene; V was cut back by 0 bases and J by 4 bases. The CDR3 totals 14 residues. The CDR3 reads CASSLGAGGYEQYF. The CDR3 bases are TGCGCCAGCAGCTTGGGCGCGGGGGGGTACGAGCAGTACTTC. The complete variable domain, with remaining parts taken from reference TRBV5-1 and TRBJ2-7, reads KAGVTQTPRYLIKTRGQQVTLSCSPISGHRSVSWYQQTPGQGLQFLFEYFSETQRNKGNFPGRFSGRQFSNSRSEMNVSTLELGDSALYLCASSLGAGGYEQYFGPGTRLTVT.

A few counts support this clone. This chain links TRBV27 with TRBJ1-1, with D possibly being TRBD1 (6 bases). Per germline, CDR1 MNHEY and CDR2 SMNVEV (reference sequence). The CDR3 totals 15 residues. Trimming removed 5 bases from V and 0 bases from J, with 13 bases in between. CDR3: CASSARGGMNTEAFF. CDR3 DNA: TGTGCCAGCAGTGCCCGGGGGGGCATGAACACTGAAGCTTTCTTT.

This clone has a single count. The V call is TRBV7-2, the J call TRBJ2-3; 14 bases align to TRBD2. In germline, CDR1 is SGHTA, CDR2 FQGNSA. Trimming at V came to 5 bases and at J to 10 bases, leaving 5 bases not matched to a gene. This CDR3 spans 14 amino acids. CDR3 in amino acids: CASSHGTSGSAQYF. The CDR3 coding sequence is TGTGCCAGCAGCCACGGGACTAGCGGGAGTGCGCAGTATTTT.

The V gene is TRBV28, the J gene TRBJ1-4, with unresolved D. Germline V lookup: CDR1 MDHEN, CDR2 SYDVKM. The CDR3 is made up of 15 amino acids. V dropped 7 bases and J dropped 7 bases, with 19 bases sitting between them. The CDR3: CASTNARGKGEKLFF. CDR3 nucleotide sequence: TGTGCCAGCACCAACGCGCGGGGTAAGGGTGAAAAACTGTTTTTT.

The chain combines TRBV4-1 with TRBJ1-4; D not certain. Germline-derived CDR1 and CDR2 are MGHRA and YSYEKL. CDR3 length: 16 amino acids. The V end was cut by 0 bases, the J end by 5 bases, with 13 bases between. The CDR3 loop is CASSQDRGTRNEKLFF. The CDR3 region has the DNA TGCGCCAGCAGCCAAGATCGGGGAACTCGGAATGAAAAACTGTTTTTT.

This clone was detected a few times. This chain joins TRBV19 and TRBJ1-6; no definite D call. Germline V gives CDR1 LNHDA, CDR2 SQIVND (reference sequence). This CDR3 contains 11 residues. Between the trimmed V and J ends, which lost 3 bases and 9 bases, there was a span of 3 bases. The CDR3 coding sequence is TGTGCCAGTAGTATGGGTTCACCCCTCCACTTT. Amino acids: CASSMGSPLHF.

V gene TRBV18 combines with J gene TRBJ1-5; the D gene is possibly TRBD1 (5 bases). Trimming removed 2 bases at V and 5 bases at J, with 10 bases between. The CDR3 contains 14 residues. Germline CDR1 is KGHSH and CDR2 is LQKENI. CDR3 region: CASSPDAGYQPQHF. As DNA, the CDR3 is TGTGCCAGCTCACCAGATGCAGGGTATCAGCCCCAGCATTTT.